This T cell receptor (beta chain) was captured by sequencing in a study of cytomegalovirus exposure and HLA in healthy donors listed by TCRdb under 2017. About the full investigation: According to a later analysis, one platform produced both the roughly 120 validation repertoires and the approximately 670 repertoires of the first cohort. The study aimed to test whether signatures of past pathogen exposure could be identified by cataloging public T cell receptors. Along with the roughly 710-subject first cohort, a separate validation cohort of about 110 different subjects was used. The study combined high-throughput TCR immunosequencing, statistical association of individual TCRs with disease status, and machine learning to predict cytomegalovirus infection status.

Donors formed part of the validation cohort, which comprised some 120 subjects and was distinct from the first cohort of several hundred subjects. V gives up 5 bases and J gives up 3 bases, and the segment between their germline ends measures 11 bases. CDR1 and CDR2 are read off the germline V gene (reference sequence) as GTSNPN and SVGIG. The CDR3, cysteine through phenylalanine, is 13 amino acids long. The entry retains the CDR3 DNA only, 39 bases that are in frame from base 1. Details on this clone: Its antigen remains undetermined. The sample holds no much larger clone one base away, and base qualities are not on file.

The receptor library was made with the immunoSEQ multiplex PCR assay. On the authors' methods: A statistical classification framework was developed to diagnose cytomegalovirus status using the catalog of TCR beta chain sequences. TCRdb mirrors the immuneACCESS table, restricted to in-frame sequences. Some clones are absent from its copies; in checked studies, under half trace to an unresolved V gene, and the reason for the others is unknown. The D gene and trimming were derived from the DNA, and the V and J assignments and clone size from that table. The sample includes roughly 73,000 clones, with about 94% observed a single time. 1.5% to 1.9% of the sample rests with the top ten. What the study reported, not specific to this receptor: A later analysis found that TCRs clustered in the first cohort also tended to co-occur in the 120 or so validation repertoires, with just under 95% of cluster scores above 0. A later analysis lacked HLA typing for the validation cohort, so it scored co-occurrence in that cohort across all 120 or so repertoires. In vitro tests confirmed that a few of the cytomegalovirus-associated TCR beta chains recognize cytomegalovirus antigens. In the study, about 150 TCR beta chains were listed as associated with cytomegalovirus. In both the original and validation cohorts, the classifier was reported to diagnose cytomegalovirus status with high specificity and sensitivity. Most TCR sequences were observed very rarely across donors, whereas some public TCRs were present in many individuals. According to the authors, the approach could potentially be generalized to other disease states and immunological phenotypes.

The TCR sequence derives from a man between 18 and 35 years old in good health and CMV-seropositive. The specimen sequenced was PBMCs. The chain couples TRBV30 to TRBJ2-1; a weak D assignment points to TRBD1 (6 bases agree). CDR3 reads: CAWAGAGYNEQFF. The DNA sequence follows: TGTGCCTGGGCAGGGGCGGGCTACAATGAGCAGTTCTTC.